This T cell receptor beta chain was recorded in a study of technical replicates of blood from a handful of donors (dated by TCRdb to the late 2010s). The library was generated by the immunoSEQ multiplex PCR assay. In TCRdb, the immuneACCESS table is reduced to in-frame sequences with V and J assigned. These tables do not hold every clone; where another copy was compared, an unresolved V gene accounts for under half, and the others remain unexplained. The table for this sample lists tens of thousands of clones; around 96% of them were counted only once. Together, the top ten hold about 0.41% of the sample. V lost 4 bases and J lost 6 bases, and the count of bases not matched to a germline gene is 8. CDR1 and CDR2 are read off the germline V gene as SGHRS and YFSETQ. From its cysteine to its phenylalanine, the CDR3 spans 14 amino acids. This entry keeps only the CDR3 DNA: 42 bases, framed from base 1.

A remark on this clone: The antigen this receptor binds is unknown. No base qualities exist here, and no much larger clone lies one base off it.

The chain links TRBV5-1 with TRBJ2-7; 9 central bases correspond to TRBD1. The sequence derives from a human donor in good health. The source material was T cells isolated from PBMCs. The DNA is TGCGCCAGCAGCGGGACAGGGTTTCTAGGCGAGCAGTACTTC. Translated, this is CASSGTGFLGEQYF. Reference TRBV5-1 and TRBJ2-7 proteins supply the regions before and after the CDR3; the full variable domain is: KAGVTQTPRYLIKTRGQQVTLSCSPISGHRSVSWYQQTPGQGLQFLFEYFSETQRNKGNFPGRFSGRQFSNSRSEMNVSTLELGDSALYLCASSGTGFLGEQYFGPGTRLTVT.